This T cell receptor (beta chain) emerged from a study of T cells in Graves' hyperthyroidism and ophthalmopathy. Amplification of TCR beta CDR3 regions used RNA as the template. First-round RT-PCR targeting the TCR CDR3 was performed with the HTBI primer set. A single record per CDR3 protein comes from TCRdb applying MiXCR to the multiplex PCR reads. The table shows 540,000 or so distinct CDR3 sequences, with around 45% occurring only once. This clonotype was detected ten times or more. The V gene's germline CDR1 is SGHAT and CDR2 FQNNGV. The CDR3 sequence is 16 residues long. V was trimmed by 0 bases and J by 9 bases, leaving 15 bases between them.

Sequencing input: peripheral blood or thyroid tissue (not recorded which). The sequence was obtained from an adult woman with Graves' disease, either hyperthyroidism or ophthalmopathy (not recorded which). V gene TRBV11-2 combines with J gene TRBJ1-6, with D unclear. This CDR3 reads CASSLDRQGLGSPLHF. Written as DNA, the CDR3 is TGTGCCAGCAGCTTAGACCGCCAAGGGCTGGGTTCACCCCTCCACTTT. The whole variable domain, filled in from reference TRBV11-2 and TRBJ1-6, reads EAGVAQSPRYKIIEKRQSVAFWCNPISGHATLYWYQQILGQGPKLLIQFQNNGVVDDSQLPKDRFSAERLKGVDSTLKIQPAKLEDSAVYLCASSLDRQGLGSPLHFGNGTRLTVT.